The rows below give T cell receptor beta chains drawn from one sample of a study of regulatory T cells in long-lasting Graves disease. TCRdb reanalysed the multiplex PCR reads using MiXCR and keeps one entry per CDR3 protein. The data show 310,000 or so distinct CDR3 sequences, with 22% seen just once and more than 50% held by the top ten. The source material was peripheral blood mononuclear cells (PBMCs), sampled when the disease was refractory, from a patient treated with antithyroid drugs. These receptors were collected from a female donor with Graves disease. Each CDR3 is given with its conserved first and last residue. D genes are given only for firm matches. Size values are once, few and many counts, or a class for expanded clones, and some rows have none.

abundance | d_gene | j_gene | v_gene | CDR3nt | CDR3aa
NA | NA | TRBJ2-3 | TRBV12-3/TRBV12-4 | TGTGCCAGCAGTGAAGCGCCGATACATACGCAGTATTTT | CASSEAPIHTQYF
many | NA | TRBJ1-5 | TRBV2 | TGTGCCAGCAGTGAAGTCGTGGATAGCAATCAGCCCCAGCATTTT | CASSEVVDSNQPQHF
many | NA | TRBJ1-6 | TRBV3-1 | TGTGCCAGCAGCAGAAATTCACCCCTCCACTTT | CASSRNSPLHF
many | NA | TRBJ2-5 | TRBV20-1 | TGCAGTGCTAGAGAACAGCTGAAAGAGACCCAGTACTTC | CSAREQLKETQYF
NA | NA | TRBJ1-4 | TRBV4-3 | TGCGCCAGCAGCCACACGAGAGGGGAACTGTTTTTT | CASSHTRGELFF
NA | TRBD1 | TRBJ2-2 | TRBV12-3/TRBV12-4 | TGTGCCAGCAGTTACGGACAGATCGGGACAGGGGCGTTGAACACCGGGGAGCTGTTTTTT | CASSYGQIGTGALNTGELFF
NA | NA | TRBJ2-3 | TRBV9 | TGTGCCAGCAGCGGGGGCAACACAGATACGCAGTATTTT | CASSGGNTDTQYF
NA | TRBD1 | TRBJ2-7 | TRBV5-1 | TGCGCCAGCAGCCCCGGGACAGGGGGCGCCGAGCAGTACTTC | CASSPGTGGAEQYF
NA | NA | TRBJ1-6 | TRBV6-5 | TGTGCCAGCAGTTACAGGGCAGTTAATTCACCCCTCCACTTT | CASSYRAVNSPLHF
NA | NA | TRBJ2-2 | TRBV7-2 | TGTGCCAGCAATTGGGGGCTGGCCGGGGAGCTGTTTTTT | CASNWGLAGELFF
few | TRBD2 | TRBJ2-3 | TRBV10-3 | TGTGCCATCAGTAGCGGGACTAGCGGAGGCACAGATACGCAGTATTTT | CAISSGTSGGTDTQYF
many | TRBD2 | TRBJ2-5 | TRBV30 | TGTGCCTGGACTGGGCCTCGGGGGGGGGCCCAGTACTTC | CAWTGPRGGAQYF
NA | NA | TRBJ1-4 | TRBV12-3/TRBV12-4 | TGTGCCAGCAACAGACAGGAGGATGAAAAACTGTTTTTT | CASNRQEDEKLFF
many | NA | TRBJ1-1 | TRBV6-1 | TGTGCCAGCAGTGAAATCGCGGCGAACACTGAAGCTTTCTTT | CASSEIAANTEAFF
NA | TRBD1 | TRBJ1-4 | TRBV7-9 | TGTGCCAGCAGCTCCGGGACAGGGTTAAACGGGGGGTCTGAAAAACTGTTTTTT | CASSSGTGLNGGSEKLFF
few | TRBD1 | TRBJ1-5 | TRBV6-1 | TGTGCCAGCGGTAACCGGGACAGCCTTAATCAGCCCCAGCATTTT | CASGNRDSLNQPQHF
NA | TRBD2 | TRBJ2-3 | TRBV28 | TGTGCCAGCAGTTCTGAGCGGGAGGTCCGTCACCCAGATACGCAGTATTTT | CASSSEREVRHPDTQYF
few | NA | TRBJ2-7 | TRBV11-2 | TGTGCCAGTTACACTAGAGGGAAAATCTACGAGCAGTACTTC | CASYTRGKIYEQYF
many | NA | TRBJ2-5 | TRBV11-2 | TGTGCCAGCAGCTTATTAATCGTCAGGGGGGGGGAGACCCAGTACTTC | CASSLLIVRGGETQYF
NA | NA | TRBJ2-3 | TRBV5-6 | TGTGCCAGCGCGGGACCGTACGCCACAGATACGCAGTATTTT | CASAGPYATDTQYF
NA | TRBD2 | TRBJ2-7 | TRBV10-3 | TGTGCCATCAGTGATAGCGGGAGGTCCGAGCAGTACTTC | CAISDSGRSEQYF
many | NA | TRBJ1-2 | TRBV2 | TGTGCCAGCAATTTAGGGCAGTTCTATGGCTACACCTTC | CASNLGQFYGYTF
few | TRBD2 | TRBJ2-2 | TRBV4-1 | TGCGCCAGCAGCCCCCTTAGCGGGAGGGCAAAACTCGGGGAGCTGTTTTTT | CASSPLSGRAKLGELFF
NA | TRBD1 | TRBJ2-2 | TRBV30 | TGTGCCTGGAGTGTGGACAGGGGCTCGAACACCGGGGAGCTGTTTTTT | CAWSVDRGSNTGELFF
NA | NA | TRBJ1-4 | TRBV7-2 | TGTGCCAGCAGCTTAGCGGTTGTGAGGGGGGGTGAAAAACTGTTTTTT | CASSLAVVRGGEKLFF
few | TRBD1 | TRBJ1-6 | TRBV12-3/TRBV12-4 | TGTGCCAGCAGTTTGGGGACAGGAGTGTCACCCCTCCACTTT | CASSLGTGVSPLHF
few | NA | TRBJ2-5 | TRBV29-1 | TGCAGCGTTGAGGGCCCCGTGGGCGTCGGAGAGACCCAGTACTTC | CSVEGPVGVGETQYF
few | TRBD1 | TRBJ1-6 | TRBV20-1 | TGCAGTGCGGAACAGGGGACCTATAATTCACCCCTCCACTTT | CSAEQGTYNSPLHF
NA | NA | TRBJ2-2 | TRBV7-2 | TGTGCCAGCAGCTTAGTGGGCCCAATTGCAGGGGAAGGCACCGGGGAGCTGTTTTTT | CASSLVGPIAGEGTGELFF
once | TRBD2 | TRBJ2-7 | TRBV4-2 | TGTGCCAGCAGCCAGGCCCTAGCGGGAGGGTCATTAACCTACGAGCAGTACTTC | CASSQALAGGSLTYEQYF
few | TRBD1 | TRBJ1-1 | TRBV4-3 | TGTGCCAGCAGCCAGGACAGGGGGGGAACTGAAGCTTTCTTT | CASSQDRGGTEAFF
NA | NA | TRBJ2-5 | TRBV5-4 | TGTGCCAGCAGCTTGGGATCCGGGTACCAAGAGACCCAGTACTTC | CASSLGSGYQETQYF
NA | NA | TRBJ1-1 | TRBV24-1 | TGTGCCACCAGGGAGGGGTCGGGAAGGTCGAGGGAAGCTTTCTTT | CATREGSGRSREAFF
NA | NA | TRBJ1-1 | TRBV20-1 | TGCAGTGCTAGGCAGACGGCTGAAGCTTTCTTT | CSARQTAEAFF
NA | TRBD1 | TRBJ2-7 | TRBV12-3/TRBV12-4 | TGTGCCAGCAGTAAGGGTAGGGGGCCAGTTTACGAGCAGTACTTC | CASSKGRGPVYEQYF
NA | NA | TRBJ2-2 | TRBV29-1 | TGCAGCGTGGGACACTCGAACACCGGGGAGCTGTTTTTT | CSVGHSNTGELFF
once | TRBD2 | TRBJ2-3 | TRBV29-1 | TGCAGCGTTGCCGGGACTAGCGGGAGTCCTTCCGATACGCAGTATTTT | CSVAGTSGSPSDTQYF
NA | NA | TRBJ1-1 | TRBV6-2/TRBV6-3 | TGTGCCAGCACCAACATGGAAGAAGCTTTCTTT | CASTNMEEAFF
NA | NA | TRBJ1-4 | TRBV19 | TGTGCCAGTAGTATAGGGGACCGAAATCGGGAAAAACTGTTTTTT | CASSIGDRNREKLFF
NA | NA | TRBJ1-5 | TRBV4-1 | TGCGCCAGCAGCCAAGGGGGAGGTGCTCAGCCCCAGCATTTT | CASSQGGGAQPQHF
NA | TRBD2 | TRBJ2-4 | TRBV2 | TGTGCCAGCTATCTCAAAGCGGGAGGATCGAGCATTCAGTACTTC | CASYLKAGGSSIQYF
few | TRBD2 | TRBJ2-1 | TRBV20-1 | TGCAGTGCTAGTGCCGGGACTAGGAGTGGGTTCTTC | CSASAGTRSGFF
NA | NA | TRBJ2-5 | TRBV29-1 | TGCAGCGGGCGGGAAGAGACCCAGTACTTC | CSGREETQYF
few | NA | TRBJ2-2 | TRBV9 | TGTGCCAGCAGCCCGAGGACTGCGAACACCGGGGAGCTGTTTTTT | CASSPRTANTGELFF
NA | NA | TRBJ2-7 | TRBV3-1 | TGTGCCAGCAGCCAAGACGGAGGGAGGTACGAGCAGTACTTC | CASSQDGGRYEQYF
many | NA | TRBJ1-2 | TRBV7-8 | TGTGCCAGCAGCTCAGCTACAGGCCGAGCTAACTATGGCTACACCTTC | CASSSATGRANYGYTF
NA | TRBD1 | TRBJ2-7 | TRBV14 | TGTGCCAGCAGCCAGCCGGGACAGGGATCCCGGGAGCAGTACTTC | CASSQPGQGSREQYF
few | NA | TRBJ1-2 | TRBV7-9 | TGTGCCAGCAGCTTAGCTCTGATGGGGGGCTACACCTTC | CASSLALMGGYTF
NA | TRBD1 | TRBJ2-7 | TRBV7-2 | TGTGCCGGCCACAGGGGCGACGAGCAGTACTTC | CAGHRGDEQYF
NA | NA | TRBJ1-4 | TRBV7-2 | TGTGCCAGCAGCTTAGTAACAGGATCCGAAAAACTGTTTTTT | CASSLVTGSEKLFF
NA | NA | TRBJ2-6 | TRBV19 | TGTGCCAGTAGTATTGCGCCTCAAGGGGGTGCTGGGGCCAACGTCCTGACTTTC | CASSIAPQGGAGANVLTF
few | NA | TRBJ2-7 | TRBV7-8 | TGTGCCAGCAGATATAGGGGCGACTCCTACGAGCAGTACTTC | CASRYRGDSYEQYF
few | TRBD1 | TRBJ1-1 | TRBV20-1 | TGCAGTGCGGAGGGACAGGACAACACTGAAGCTTTCTTT | CSAEGQDNTEAFF
NA | NA | TRBJ2-4 | TRBV4-3 | TGCGCCAGCAGCCAAGAGGGGGGCGTCAAAAACATTCAGTACTTC | CASSQEGGVKNIQYF
NA | TRBD2 | TRBJ2-3 | TRBV12-3/TRBV12-4 | TGTGCCAGCAGTTTGGGACTAGCGGGAGTTCGAGATACGCAGTATTTT | CASSLGLAGVRDTQYF
few | NA | TRBJ2-4 | TRBV28 | TGTGCCAGCAGCATAACTCTAGTTGGCAAAAACATTCAGTACTTC | CASSITLVGKNIQYF
few | NA | TRBJ2-2 | TRBV7-2 | TGTGCCAGCAGCTGGGAGCCGGGCGCCAGCGGGGAGCTGTTTTTT | CASSWEPGASGELFF
NA | NA | TRBJ2-5 | TRBV30 | TGTGCCTGGACCCCACAAACAGAGACCCAGTACTTC | CAWTPQTETQYF